The 28 T cell receptor beta chains in this list originate from one sample, sequenced in a study of blood T cell repertoires in COVID-19. Profiling relied on immunoSEQ multiplex PCR, and the TCRdb table lists in-frame clones only, not all of them. The sample shows under 300,000 clones, roughly 87% of them seen only once. Sequencing was carried out using peripheral blood. The receptors were gathered from a man in his 60s who had recovered from COVID-19.

The chain is built from TRBV19 and TRBJ1-4; 10 nucleotides match TRBD1. From germline, CDR1 is LNHDA and CDR2 SQIVND (reference sequence). Germline trimming cut 10 bases from V and 2 bases from J; bases unmatched to any gene: 7. The CDR3 contains 15 residues. CDR3 region: CATEDRGRTNEKLFF. For the CDR3, the DNA is TGTGCCACCGAAGACAGGGGGCGTACTAATGAAAAACTGTTTTTT.

The chain couples TRBV5-1 to TRBJ1-5, with D perhaps TRBD1 (6 bases). The CDR3 sequence is 14 residues long. The germline gives CDR1 SGHRS, CDR2 YFSETQ. V lost 0 bases and J lost 4, with 8 bases in between. CDR3 bases: TGCGCCAGCAGCTTGGGCAGGGGAAATCAGCCCCAGCATTTT. Its protein product is CASSLGRGNQPQHF.

The chain employs TRBV5-6 and TRBJ1-2; no reliable D call. CDR1 SGHDT and CDR2 YYEEEE come from the germline V gene. CDR3 length equals 13 residues. Trimming removed 4 bases from V and 4 bases from J, with 11 bases in between. The CDR3 DNA is TGTGCCAGCAGCGAAGGACGGGGCTATGGCTACACCTTC. This encodes CASSEGRGYGYTF.

The V and J genes are TRBV27 and TRBJ1-5; 8 bases agree with TRBD1. CDR3 length: 15 amino acids. Germline values: CDR1 MNHEY, CDR2 SMNVEV (reference sequence). Losses at the gene ends were 5 bases for V and 1 base for J; bases not matched to a gene: 4. Written as DNA, the CDR3 is TGTGCCAGCAGTGACAGGGGTAGGAGCAATCAGCCCCAGCATTTT. This codes for CASSDRGRSNQPQHF.

CDR3 residues: CASSTRDRGRDTQYF. Written as DNA, the CDR3 is TGTGCCAGCAGCACTCGGGACAGGGGAAGAGATACGCAGTATTTT. This chain uses TRBV11-1 with TRBJ2-3, with 10 bases identical to TRBD1. CDR1 and CDR2 (germline): SGHAT, FQDESV (reference sequence). The CDR3 has 15 amino acids. Unmatched junction bases numbered 7, after V lost 5 bases and J lost 5 bases.

The table lists this clone with a count of one. V and J are TRBV10-3 and TRBJ1-1; 8 nucleotides agree with TRBD1. The CDR3 sequence is 13 residues long. The trim removed 8 bases at V and 5 bases at J, leaving 7 bases unmatched. Germline CDR1 and CDR2: ENHRY and SYGVKD. The CDR3 DNA reads as TGTGCCATCGCAGACAGGGGAGAGACTGAAGCTTTCTTT. Amino acid sequence: CAIADRGETEAFF.

J is TRBJ2-2 and V is TRBV28; no definite D call. This CDR3 spans 15 amino acids. Germline V gene lookup returns CDR1 MDHEN and CDR2 SYDVKM. V lost 2 bases and J 1 base, leaving 8 bases between the germline ends. The CDR3 DNA reads TGTGCCAGCAGTTTACCCAGACAGAACACCGGGGAGCTGTTTTTT. Translation gives CASSLPRQNTGELFF.

The rearrangement links TRBV5-4 to TRBJ2-7; D call uncertain. Looked up from germline, CDR1 is SGHNT and CDR2 is YYREEE (reference sequence). This CDR3 is 12 amino acids long. Trimming shortened V by 0 bases and J by 4 bases, and 5 bases separated the two germline ends. The DNA of the CDR3 is TGTGCCAGCAGCTTGGACGAGTACGAGCAGTACTTC. Its translation: CASSLDEYEQYF.

The chain couples TRBV6-2 or TRBV6-3 to TRBJ2-1; 9 bases match TRBD1. Germline lookup yields CDR1 MNHEY and CDR2 SVGEGT. V dropped 5 bases and J dropped 4; count of bases not matched to a gene: 12. This CDR3 contains 17 residues. Written as DNA, the CDR3 is TGTGCCAGCAGTACAACCGGGACAGGGCGGTCGTACAATGAGCAGTTCTTC. Its translation is CASSTTGTGRSYNEQFF.

The genes are TRBV4-1 and TRBJ2-1; the match to TRBD2 covers 9 bases. The CDR3 is made up of 18 amino acids. J was trimmed by 2 bases and V by 0 bases; bases with no gene match: 8. CDR1 is MGHRA, CDR2 YSYEKL, per germline. The CDR3 coding sequence is TGCGCCAGCAGCCAAGAACCCGGGCGGGGGGGCCCCTACAATGAGCAGTTCTTC. Translating gives CASSQEPGRGGPYNEQFF.

The chain uses TRBV15 and TRBJ2-2; D may be TRBD2 (7 bases). CDR1 and CDR2 from the germline V gene are LNHNV and YYDKDF (reference sequence). This CDR3 spans 21 amino acids. The V and J ends lost 3 bases and 0 bases respectively, with 26 bases between them. The CDR3 bases are TGTGCCACCAGCAGGAGTTTTGAACTTCGGGGGGCGGAACCGAACACCGGGGAGCTGTTTTTT. Translated, it gives CATSRSFELRGAEPNTGELFF.

This chain links TRBV7-2 with TRBJ1-1; 11 bases are a match to TRBD1. Looked up from germline, CDR1 is SGHTA and CDR2 is FQGNSA. V lost 1 base and J lost 5; bases outside the gene matches: 3. The CDR3 covers 15 residues. The CDR3 protein is CASSLVGTGGTEAFF. The CDR3 DNA reads as TGTGCCAGCAGCTTAGTAGGGACAGGGGGTACTGAAGCTTTCTTT.

This chain connects TRBV5-1 to TRBJ1-2; 9 bases are a match to TRBD1. The J segment lost 5 bases and the V segment lost 4 bases, leaving 9 bases of the junction unmatched. From germline, CDR1 is SGHRS and CDR2 YFSETQ. The CDR3 covers 15 residues. The CDR3 nucleotides are TGCGCCAGCAGCCCTCCTCCGGGACAGGGATATGGCTACACCTTC. Encoded protein: CASSPPPGQGYGYTF.

This clone was counted once. V gene TRBV5-6 combines with J gene TRBJ2-1; 11 bases fit TRBD2. Trimming at V came to 1 base and at J to 7 bases, leaving 10 bases not matched to a gene. The CDR3 is 17 amino acids. The germline gives CDR1 SGHDT, CDR2 YYEEEE. CDR3 amino acids: CASSLLPSGGIVNEQFF. Written as DNA, the CDR3 is TGTGCCAGCAGCTTGCTTCCTAGCGGGGGGATCGTGAATGAGCAGTTCTTC.

This chain uses TRBV9 with TRBJ2-1, with TRBD2 matching 12 bases. CDR1 is SGDLS, CDR2 YYNGEE, per germline. The ends lost 0 bases at V and 6 bases at J; junction bases unmatched: 7. The CDR3 covers 17 residues. This CDR3 reads CASSVEGTSGGTNEQFF. CDR3 in DNA: TGTGCCAGCAGCGTAGAGGGTACTAGCGGGGGGACCAATGAGCAGTTCTTC.

The chain uses TRBV5-1 and TRBJ1-2, with D uncertain. Trimming removed 4 bases from V and 4 bases from J, with 17 bases in between. The CDR3 spans 15 residues. The germline V gene has CDR1 SGHRS and CDR2 YFSETQ. DNA for the CDR3: TGCGCCAGCAGCCGGATATCACAGTCAACCTATGGCTACACCTTC. Its protein product is CASSRISQSTYGYTF.

This sequence joins TRBV29-1 and TRBJ2-4; 7 bases match TRBD1. V shed 4 bases, J shed 1 base, and the junction held 22 bases outside the gene matches. This CDR3 is 20 amino acids long. Germline-derived CDR1 and CDR2 are SQVTM and ANQGSEA. CDR3 region: CSVAQGTASGLSLAKNIQYF. CDR3 in DNA: TGCAGCGTTGCCCAAGGGACAGCATCTGGTTTATCATTGGCCAAAAACATTCAGTACTTC.

The CDR3 sequence is CASSPLEVRMNTGELFF. The CDR3, as DNA: TGTGCCAGCAGCCCCCTGGAGGTACGGATGAACACCGGGGAGCTGTTTTTT. This sequence joins TRBV5-6 and TRBJ2-2; D perhaps matches TRBD2 (5 bases). CDR1 is SGHDT and CDR2 is YYEEEE in the germline V gene. Trimming left V 4 bases short and J 1 base short, with 17 bases between. CDR3 length: 17 residues.

A single count supports this clone. The chain couples TRBV6-5 to TRBJ2-7, with 8 bases matching TRBD2. CDR1 is MNHEY and CDR2 is SVGAGI in the germline V gene. This CDR3 region has 12 residues. V was pared by 10 bases and J by 2 bases, with 4 bases of the junction left unmatched. The CDR3 coding sequence is TGTGCCACCTTTAGCGGGACCTACGAGCAGTACTTC. It is translated as CATFSGTYEQYF.

The CDR3 coding sequence is TGTGCCAGTAGTCTGAACAGGGAAGGTACGGCCAAAAACATTCAGTACTTC. Protein sequence: CASSLNREGTAKNIQYF. The chain is built from TRBV19 and TRBJ2-4; TRBD1 is a possible D gene (6 bases). V lost 5 bases and J lost 1, with 18 bases in between. Germline CDR1 and CDR2: LNHDA and SQIVND (reference sequence). The CDR3 has 17 amino acids.

The chain employs TRBV5-8 and TRBJ1-4; 9 bases are shared with TRBD1. CDR1 SGHTS and CDR2 YDEGEE come from the germline V gene. With V trimmed by 4 bases and J by 0 bases, 10 bases remained unmatched. The CDR3 consists of 18 residues. This chain's CDR3 is CASSPGTGIRTTNEKLFF. Here the CDR3 DNA reads TGTGCCAGCAGCCCCGGGACAGGGATTAGGACAACTAATGAAAAACTGTTTTTT.

This chain links TRBV6-6 with TRBJ2-3, with D possibly matching TRBD1 (6 bases). V was cut by 4 bases and J by 3 bases, with 11 bases left in between. The germline gives CDR1 MNHNY, CDR2 SVGAGI (reference sequence). The CDR3 has 14 amino acids. CDR3 sequence reads: CASSSQGMTDTQYF. The CDR3 DNA follows: TGTGCCAGCAGTTCACAGGGAATGACAGATACGCAGTATTTT.

The V gene is TRBV9, the J gene TRBJ1-2, with D perhaps matching TRBD1 (6 bases). The V and J ends lost 1 base and 0 bases respectively, with 16 bases between them. There are 17 residues in the CDR3. Germline lookup yields CDR1 SGDLS and CDR2 YYNGEE. This CDR3 is CASSVISRGDPNYGYTF. The CDR3 DNA sequence: TGTGCCAGCAGCGTAATTAGCAGGGGAGATCCTAACTATGGCTACACCTTC.

The rearrangement links TRBV12-3 or TRBV12-4 to TRBJ1-4; TRBD1 agrees at 8 bases. V shed 5 bases and J 8 bases; nucleotides not matched to a gene: 4. The CDR3 has 13 residues. The CDR3 nucleotides read TGTGCCAGCAGTCCCTGGACAGGGGAAAAACTGTTTTTT. It yields the protein CASSPWTGEKLFF.

Details on this clone: The junction departs from the called germline gene at one end, perhaps through a read error. V is TRBV6-1 and J is TRBJ1-1; TRBD1 might be the D (5 bases). The CDR3 is 17 residues long. The germline gives CDR1 MNHNS, CDR2 SASEGT. DNA for the CDR3: TGTGCCAGCAGTGAAGCGCTTCGGGGGTTTAGTACTTCCCCAGATACCTTT. Translating it yields CASSEALRGFSTSPDTF.

V gene TRBV2 combines with J gene TRBJ2-3, with a possible D match to TRBD1 (5 bases). This CDR3 contains 13 residues. CDR1 SNHLY and CDR2 FYNNEI come from the germline V gene. Trimming cost V 7 bases and J 5 bases, with 13 bases left between them. In DNA, the CDR3 is TGTGCCAGCAACGGTTGGACAAAAGATACGCAGTATTTT. It is translated as CASNGWTKDTQYF.

V usage is TRBV3-1 (or the pseudogene TRBV3-2) and J usage is TRBJ2-3; D is undetermined. The CDR3 spans 13 residues. CDR1 is LGHDT, CDR2 YNNKEL, per germline (reference sequence). The ends were cut back, 4 bases at V and 5 bases at J, with 10 bases in the middle. CDR3 amino acids: CASSLQLGDTQYF. CDR3 DNA sequence: TGTGCCAGCAGCCTCCAACTTGGAGATACGCAGTATTTT.

This clone has only one observation. The CDR3 nucleotides are TGTGCCATCGGACAGGGGGGATTGGCGAACACCGGGGAGCTGTTTTTT. This sequence encodes CAIGQGGLANTGELFF. The rearrangement uses TRBV10-3 and TRBJ2-2; TRBD1 agrees at 10 bases. The germline CDR1 and CDR2 sequences are ENHRY and SYGVKD. The CDR3 covers 16 residues. Losses at the gene ends were 8 bases for V and 0 bases for J; bases not matched to a gene: 6.